Listed below are T cell receptor beta chains from one sample, sequenced in a study of CD8+CD57+ T cells in acquired aplastic anemia. TCRdb reanalysed the reads using MiXCR and keeps one entry per CDR3 protein. Here the sample spans fewer than 250,000 distinct CDR3 sequences, around 50% being singletons. The sequencing sample was made of sorted CD4+, CD8+, or CD8+CD57+ T cells (not recorded which) from PBMCs. These receptors were collected from a human donor in good health, serving as a control. CDR3s include the opening cysteine and the closing phenylalanine or tryptophan. The D gene is left open where the match is weak. Clone sizes are given selectively: once, few, many, or a class where the clone is expanded.

D gene: NA
J gene: TRBJ1-1
V gene: TRBV7-2
clone size: NA
CDR3 protein: CASSLAGLANTEAFF
CDR3 DNA: TGTGCCAGCAGCCTAGCGGGACTAGCGAACACTGAAGCTTTCTTT

D gene: TRBD2
J gene: TRBJ2-1
V gene: TRBV7-9
clone size: many
CDR3 protein: CASSSGTSGKSSYNEQFF
CDR3 DNA: TGTGCCAGCAGCTCAGGGACTAGCGGTAAATCCTCCTACAATGAGCAGTTCTTC

D gene: TRBD2
J gene: TRBJ2-2
V gene: TRBV2
clone size: NA
CDR3 protein: CASTGGLANTGELFF
CDR3 DNA: TGTGCCAGCACAGGCGGACTAGCGAACACCGGGGAGCTGTTTTTT

D gene: NA
J gene: TRBJ2-5
V gene: TRBV7-9
clone size: few
CDR3 protein: CASSRRTQYF
CDR3 DNA: TGTGCCAGCAGCCGGAGAACCCAGTACTTC

D gene: NA
J gene: TRBJ2-1
V gene: TRBV6-2/TRBV6-3
clone size: NA
CDR3 protein: CASSVDLDDEQFF
CDR3 DNA: TGTGCCAGCAGCGTAGATCTCGATGATGAGCAGTTCTTC

D gene: NA
J gene: TRBJ1-2
V gene: TRBV9
clone size: NA
CDR3 protein: CASSVELPASKNGYTF
CDR3 DNA: TGTGCCAGCAGCGTAGAGTTGCCGGCTTCGAAAAATGGCTACACCTTC

D gene: NA
J gene: TRBJ1-1
V gene: TRBV20-1
clone size: NA
CDR3 protein: CSASDTEAFF
CDR3 DNA: TGCAGTGCTTCGGACACTGAAGCTTTCTTT

D gene: TRBD2
J gene: TRBJ2-7
V gene: TRBV7-9
clone size: NA
CDR3 protein: CASSRGTSVSYEQYF
CDR3 DNA: TGTGCCAGCAGCCGGGGAACTAGCGTCTCCTACGAGCAGTACTTC

D gene: NA
J gene: TRBJ1-5
V gene: TRBV7-2
clone size: NA
CDR3 protein: CASSLGVNNQPQHF
CDR3 DNA: TGTGCCAGCAGTTTGGGGGTTAACAATCAGCCCCAGCATTTT

D gene: NA
J gene: TRBJ1-5
V gene: TRBV15
clone size: NA
CDR3 protein: CATSRGTLNQPQHF
CDR3 DNA: TGTGCCACCAGCAGAGGGACACTCAATCAGCCCCAGCATTTT

D gene: TRBD1
J gene: TRBJ1-2
V gene: TRBV20-1
clone size: few
CDR3 protein: CSASSGTGGYTF
CDR3 DNA: TGCAGTGCTTCCTCCGGGACAGGGGGCTACACCTTC

D gene: TRBD1
J gene: TRBJ2-7
V gene: TRBV29-1
clone size: many
CDR3 protein: CSAGTGTYEQYF
CDR3 DNA: TGCAGCGCTGGGACAGGGACCTACGAGCAGTACTTC

D gene: NA
J gene: TRBJ2-7
V gene: TRBV10-3
clone size: once
CDR3 protein: CAISTRYEQYF
CDR3 DNA: TGTGCCATCAGCACCCGTTACGAGCAGTACTTC

D gene: NA
J gene: TRBJ2-3
V gene: TRBV27
clone size: many
CDR3 protein: CASSPLIGRTDTQYF
CDR3 DNA: TGTGCCAGCAGTCCGCTGATTGGACGGACAGATACGCAGTATTTT

D gene: NA
J gene: TRBJ2-7
V gene: TRBV28
clone size: NA
CDR3 protein: CASSLYPSDGSYEQYF
CDR3 DNA: TGTGCCAGCAGTTTATATCCCTCCGACGGGTCCTACGAGCAGTACTTC

D gene: NA
J gene: TRBJ1-6
V gene: TRBV9
clone size: NA
CDR3 protein: CASSAEQGRSSPLHF
CDR3 DNA: TGTGCCAGCAGCGCGGAACAGGGAAGAAGTTCACCCCTCCACTTT

D gene: NA
J gene: TRBJ2-7
V gene: TRBV7-2
clone size: NA
CDR3 protein: CASSLRGVGEQYF
CDR3 DNA: TGTGCCAGCAGCTTAAGGGGTGTGGGGGAGCAGTACTTC

D gene: NA
J gene: TRBJ2-1
V gene: TRBV5-6
clone size: NA
CDR3 protein: CAGSLAKGNEQFF
CDR3 DNA: TGTGCCGGCAGCTTGGCCAAGGGCAATGAGCAGTTCTTC

D gene: NA
J gene: TRBJ1-4
V gene: TRBV5-4
clone size: NA
CDR3 protein: CASSLMGRSAGGLSNEKLFF
CDR3 DNA: TGTGCCAGCAGCTTGATGGGGCGGAGCGCCGGTGGACTGTCTAATGAAAAACTGTTTTTT

D gene: TRBD1
J gene: TRBJ1-1
V gene: TRBV6-9
clone size: NA
CDR3 protein: CEGDRGHTEAFF
CDR3 DNA: TGTGAGGGGGACAGGGGGCATACTGAAGCTTTCTTT

D gene: NA
J gene: TRBJ2-1
V gene: TRBV5-1
clone size: many
CDR3 protein: CASSLGLRDNEQFF
CDR3 DNA: TGCGCCAGCAGCTTGGGGCTTAGGGACAATGAGCAGTTCTTC

D gene: NA
J gene: TRBJ1-2
V gene: TRBV9
clone size: NA
CDR3 protein: CASGVAGTTDYGYTF
CDR3 DNA: TGTGCCAGCGGCGTAGCAGGGACCACAGACTATGGCTACACCTTC

D gene: TRBD1
J gene: TRBJ1-2
V gene: TRBV29-1
clone size: NA
CDR3 protein: CSVEDLRTGHFYGYTF
CDR3 DNA: TGCAGCGTTGAAGATCTAAGGACAGGGCACTTTTATGGCTACACCTTC

D gene: NA
J gene: TRBJ2-2
V gene: TRBV7-8
clone size: many
CDR3 protein: CASRGAGRPGELFF
CDR3 DNA: TGTGCCAGCAGGGGGGCGGGGCGACCCGGGGAGCTGTTTTTT

D gene: NA
J gene: TRBJ1-1
V gene: TRBV24-1
clone size: NA
CDR3 protein: CATSDGRTDEAFF
CDR3 DNA: TGTGCCACCAGTGACGGTCGAACGGATGAAGCTTTCTTT

D gene: NA
J gene: TRBJ1-2
V gene: TRBV28
clone size: many
CDR3 protein: CASGRSYGYTF
CDR3 DNA: TGTGCCAGCGGCCGATCTTATGGCTACACCTTC

D gene: NA
J gene: TRBJ2-7
V gene: TRBV7-2
clone size: NA
CDR3 protein: CASSLGGQYEQYF
CDR3 DNA: TGTGCCAGCAGCTTAGGGGGGCAGTACGAGCAGTACTTC

D gene: TRBD1
J gene: TRBJ2-1
V gene: TRBV2
clone size: few
CDR3 protein: CASSPGTASYNEQFF
CDR3 DNA: TGTGCCAGCAGTCCCGGGACAGCCTCCTACAATGAGCAGTTCTTC

D gene: TRBD1
J gene: TRBJ2-5
V gene: TRBV20-1
clone size: NA
CDR3 protein: CSARGQGIQETQYF
CDR3 DNA: TGCAGTGCTAGGGGACAGGGGATTCAAGAGACCCAGTACTTC

D gene: NA
J gene: TRBJ2-1
V gene: TRBV20-1
clone size: many
CDR3 protein: CSARESTRGFYNEQFF
CDR3 DNA: TGCAGTGCTAGAGAGTCGACTAGGGGGTTTTACAATGAGCAGTTCTTC

D gene: TRBD2
J gene: TRBJ2-1
V gene: TRBV24-1
clone size: NA
CDR3 protein: CATSDHPSGTNYNEQFF
CDR3 DNA: TGTGCCACCAGTGACCACCCTAGCGGGACTAATTACAATGAGCAGTTCTTC

D gene: NA
J gene: TRBJ1-2
V gene: TRBV7-9
clone size: NA
CDR3 protein: CASSVLTTGKSGYTF
CDR3 DNA: TGTGCCAGCAGCGTCCTAACCACAGGGAAAAGTGGCTACACCTTC

D gene: TRBD1
J gene: TRBJ2-7
V gene: TRBV2
clone size: NA
CDR3 protein: CASSDRDSYEQYF
CDR3 DNA: TGTGCCAGCAGCGACCGGGACAGCTACGAGCAGTACTTC

D gene: NA
J gene: TRBJ1-3
V gene: TRBV10-3
clone size: once
CDR3 protein: CAISEQGVGGNTIYF
CDR3 DNA: TGTGCCATCAGTGAACAGGGAGTTGGTGGAAACACCATATATTTT

D gene: NA
J gene: TRBJ2-5
V gene: TRBV20-1
clone size: few
CDR3 protein: CSATQETQYF
CDR3 DNA: TGCAGCGCCACTCAAGAGACCCAGTACTTC

D gene: NA
J gene: TRBJ2-5
V gene: TRBV19
clone size: NA
CDR3 protein: CASSFTRETQYF
CDR3 DNA: TGTGCCAGTAGTTTCACACGAGAGACCCAGTACTTC

D gene: TRBD1
J gene: TRBJ1-2
V gene: TRBV7-9
clone size: NA
CDR3 protein: CASRPGQGATYGYTF
CDR3 DNA: TGTGCCAGCAGACCTGGACAGGGAGCTACCTATGGCTACACCTTC

D gene: NA
J gene: TRBJ1-1
V gene: TRBV24-1
clone size: few
CDR3 protein: CATRGRQNTEAFF
CDR3 DNA: TGTGCCACCAGGGGACGGCAGAACACTGAAGCTTTCTTT

D gene: NA
J gene: TRBJ1-1
V gene: TRBV6-1
clone size: many
CDR3 protein: CASSPLGAEAFF
CDR3 DNA: TGTGCCAGCAGTCCGTTGGGAGCTGAAGCTTTCTTT

D gene: TRBD1
J gene: TRBJ1-2
V gene: TRBV10-3
clone size: NA
CDR3 protein: CAISESGGGDGYTF
CDR3 DNA: TGTGCCATCAGTGAGTCGGGAGGGGGCGATGGCTACACCTTC

D gene: NA
J gene: TRBJ2-1
V gene: TRBV10-3
clone size: medium-sized
CDR3 protein: CAISDPGLGASNEQFF
CDR3 DNA: TGTGCCATCAGTGACCCGGGACTGGGGGCCAGCAATGAGCAGTTCTTC

D gene: NA
J gene: TRBJ2-1
V gene: TRBV7-2
clone size: NA
CDR3 protein: CASSLGGTNTDINEQFF
CDR3 DNA: TGTGCCAGCAGCTTAGGCGGGACCAACACAGATATCAATGAGCAGTTCTTC

D gene: NA
J gene: TRBJ2-7
V gene: TRBV6-1
clone size: NA
CDR3 protein: CASSYGRGGEQYF
CDR3 DNA: TGTGCCAGCAGTTACGGTAGGGGGGGTGAGCAGTACTTC

D gene: NA
J gene: TRBJ1-2
V gene: TRBV7-9
clone size: NA
CDR3 protein: CASIRNGYTF
CDR3 DNA: TGTGCCAGCATTCGTAATGGCTACACCTTC

D gene: NA
J gene: TRBJ2-1
V gene: TRBV5-1
clone size: once
CDR3 protein: CASSPRPGSTSYEQFF
CDR3 DNA: TGCGCCAGCAGTCCCCGTCCGGGATCTACGTCCTATGAGCAGTTCTTC